Reported below is one T cell receptor (beta chain). Its antigen is not known. This specimen belongs to a study of breast tumors, draining lymph nodes, adjacent tissues. General study findings and limits: Most tumor T cells seemingly derive from lymph node, then expand in tumor. Tumor TCR diversity was below lymph nodes but above nontumor tissue.

TCRdb re-analysed the multiplex PCR reads in MiXCR, keeping a single row per CDR3 protein. Among about 180,000 distinct CDR3 sequences, approximately 30% were seen once, and the ten largest hold over 3.5%. The lymph nodes were axillary draining lymph nodes from breast cancer patients. The sequencing sample was made of axillary lymph node tissue. The origin of this receptor is a female donor with breast cancer. Some clones in this sample may be carry-over from other donors' samples.

CDR3 in amino acids: CASSFEVGGGWGYTF. In nucleotides, the CDR3 is TGTGCCAGCAGTTTCGAGGTGGGGGGGGGCTGGGGCTACACCTTC. The rearrangement uses TRBV12-3 or TRBV12-4 and TRBJ1-2; D is possibly TRBD1 (6 bases). The CDR3 covers 15 residues. The V end lost 3 bases, the J end lost 8 bases, and 19 bases lay between the germline ends.